The 8 T cell receptor beta chains below all came from one sample that was sequenced in a study of T cells in Graves' hyperthyroidism and ophthalmopathy (dated by TCRdb to the late 2010s). Library construction relied on multiplex PCR. For sequencing, an Illumina HiSeq 2000 was employed. The TCR beta CDR3 regions were amplified from RNA transcripts. The TCR CDR3 was subjected to a first round of RT-PCR using the HTBI primer set and the Qiagen OneStep RT-PCR kit. TCRdb trimmed public reads at Q25 via fastp, called clones via MiXCR and kept in-frame beta chains. Identical CDR3 protein sequences are pooled into one entry, listed with their most common genes and DNA. Across this sample there are roughly 800,000 distinct CDR3 sequences, with 35% to 40% seen only once. The top ten clones comprise 8.9% of the sample. Material for sequencing was blood. All receptors come from a man aged 18 to 35 with Graves' hyperthyroidism.

This clonotype occurred a few times. The chain links TRBV7-9 to TRBJ2-7; D possibly corresponds to TRBD1 (5 bases). The CDR3 has 17 residues. Germline CDR1 reads SEHNR; CDR2 reads FQNEAQ (reference sequence). V was cut by 4 bases and J by 4 bases, with 23 bases left in between. In nucleotides, the CDR3 is TGTGCCAGCAGCTCATCAGGGTCGGAAGGCCATGTTTACGAGCAGTACTTC. This gives the protein CASSSSGSEGHVYEQYF.

This clonotype was counted only a few times. This sequence joins TRBV20-1 and TRBJ1-5; D remains unclear. This CDR3 has 13 residues. Germline values: CDR1 DFQATT, CDR2 SNEGSKA (reference sequence). Trimming stripped 0 bases from V and 7 bases from J, with 10 bases between. This chain's CDR3 is CSARDAWSQPQHF. The CDR3 nucleotides read TGCAGTGCTAGAGATGCTTGGAGCCAGCCCCAGCATTTT.

The table lists this clonotype with many counts. V usage is TRBV2 and J usage is TRBJ2-2; 7 nucleotides align to TRBD1. V lost 4 bases, J lost 3 bases, and 2 bases stayed unmatched. Germline V gene data show CDR1 as SNHLY and CDR2 as FYNNEI. The CDR3 runs 14 residues. The DNA of the CDR3 is TGTGCCAGCAGTGGACAGGGCGACACCGGGGAGCTGTTTTTT. It translates to CASSGQGDTGELFF.

About this clonotype itself: A read error may produce the germline difference seen at one junction end. The chain has TRBV10-3 and TRBJ2-5; the match to TRBD1 covers 9 bases. Germline CDR1 and CDR2: ENHRY and SYGVKD. The CDR3 sequence is 14 residues long. Here the CDR3 DNA reads TGTGCCAGCAGTTTAAGACAGGGGGAAGAGACCCAGTACTTC. It codes for CASSLRQGEETQYF.

This clonotype was seen repeatedly, ten times or more. The chain employs TRBV7-6 and TRBJ1-2; 7 nucleotides align to TRBD1. Trimming cost V 5 bases and J 2 bases; bases outside gene matches: 2. This CDR3 is 13 amino acids long. The germline V gene has CDR1 SGHVS and CDR2 FNYEAQ. This CDR3 reads CASSQTGNYGYTF. The CDR3 nucleotides read TGTGCCAGCAGCCAGACAGGGAACTATGGCTACACCTTC.

The chain is built from TRBV11-2 and TRBJ2-7, with 8 bases fitting TRBD2. Germline V gene lookup returns CDR1 SGHAT and CDR2 FQNNGV. This CDR3 comprises 13 residues. J lost 1 base, V lost 7 bases, and 3 bases had no gene match. CDR3 loop: CASMSSGSYEQYF. The DNA for the CDR3 is TGTGCCAGCATGTCTAGCGGGTCCTACGAGCAGTACTTC.

The chain is built from TRBV5-1 and TRBJ1-3; a weak D match, TRBD1 (5 bases). CDR1 is SGHRS and CDR2 is YFSETQ in the germline V gene. Trimming stripped 3 bases from V and 0 bases from J, with 13 bases between. The CDR3 covers 16 residues. CDR3 DNA sequence: TGCGCCAGCAGCTCCGGGACGGTCAACTCTGGAAACACCATATATTTT. Its translation is CASSSGTVNSGNTIYF.

The J gene is TRBJ2-2, the V gene TRBV7-2; TRBD2 matches at 9 bases. Looked up from germline, CDR1 is SGHTA and CDR2 is FQGNSA. V lost 8 bases and J lost 5; bases outside the gene matches: 21. CDR3 length: 19 residues. The CDR3 sequence: CASGPQHSGRYLSTGELFF. CDR3 bases: TGTGCCAGCGGCCCCCAGCATAGCGGGAGATATTTGAGTACCGGGGAGCTGTTTTTT.